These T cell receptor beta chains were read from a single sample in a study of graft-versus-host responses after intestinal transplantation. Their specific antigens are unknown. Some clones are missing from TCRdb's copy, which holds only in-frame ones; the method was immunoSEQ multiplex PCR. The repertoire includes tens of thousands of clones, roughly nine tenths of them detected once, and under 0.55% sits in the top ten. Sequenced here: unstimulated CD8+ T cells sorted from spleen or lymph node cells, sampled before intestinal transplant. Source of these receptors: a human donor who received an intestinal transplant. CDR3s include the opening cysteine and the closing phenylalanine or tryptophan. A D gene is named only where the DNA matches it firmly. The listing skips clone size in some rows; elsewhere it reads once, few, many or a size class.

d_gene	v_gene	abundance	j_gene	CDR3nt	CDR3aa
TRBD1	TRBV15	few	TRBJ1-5	TGTGCCACCAGCGGACGGGACAGCCTGAATCAGCCCCAGCATTTT	CATSGRDSLNQPQHF
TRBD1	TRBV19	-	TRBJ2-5	TGTGCCAGTAGTACCGGACAGGGGAGAGGAGAGACCCAGTACTTC	CASSTGQGRGETQYF
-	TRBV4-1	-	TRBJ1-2	TGCGCCAGCAGCCAAGACAGGGGAAGTGGCTACACCTTC	CASSQDRGSGYTF
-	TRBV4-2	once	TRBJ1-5	TGTGCCAGCAGCCAAGCGGGGGGCTATAGCAATCAGCCCCAGCATTTT	CASSQAGGYSNQPQHF
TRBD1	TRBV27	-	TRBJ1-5	TGTGCCAGCGGTTACAGGGGTAGTCAGCCCCAGCATTTT	CASGYRGSQPQHF
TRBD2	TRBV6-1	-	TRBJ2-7	TGTGCCAGCAGTGGCTGGGGGACAGGGACTAGCGGGAGTTCCTACGAGCAGTACTTC	CASSGWGTGTSGSSYEQYF
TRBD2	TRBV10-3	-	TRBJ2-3	TGTGCCATCAGTACACGAGCGGGGGGGCCAGAAGATACGCAGTATTTT	CAISTRAGGPEDTQYF
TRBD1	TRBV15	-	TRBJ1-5	TGTGCCACCAGCACCGACGCAGGGGGCGGCCAGCCCCAGCATTTT	CATSTDAGGGQPQHF
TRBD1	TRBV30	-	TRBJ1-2	TGTGCCTGGAAGGGTTTTCAGGGGGCCAACTATGGCTACACCTTC	CAWKGFQGANYGYTF
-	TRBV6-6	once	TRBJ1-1	TGTGCCAGCAGTTGGGTGGAGTTCAACACTGAAGCTTTCTTT	CASSWVEFNTEAFF
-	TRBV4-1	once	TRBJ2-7	TGCGCCAGCAGCCTCAGGCCGGGGACTGGTGGCTACGAGCAGTACTTC	CASSLRPGTGGYEQYF
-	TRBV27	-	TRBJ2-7	TGTGCCAGCAGTTTCGCGGGCCGTGTAACCTACGAGCAGTACTTC	CASSFAGRVTYEQYF
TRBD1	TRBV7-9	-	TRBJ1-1	TGTGCCAGCAGCTTACGGGGACAGGGAATAGAAGCTTTCTTT	CASSLRGQGIEAFF
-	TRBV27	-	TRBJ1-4	TGTGCCAGCAGTTTATCCAGGGGTAATGAAAAACTGTTTTTT	CASSLSRGNEKLFF
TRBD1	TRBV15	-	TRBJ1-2	TGTGCCACCAGCAGCGACAGGGACTATGGCTACACCTTC	CATSSDRDYGYTF
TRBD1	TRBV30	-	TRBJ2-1	TGTGCCTGGGGCTCGGGACAGGGACATGAGCAGTTCTTC	CAWGSGQGHEQFF
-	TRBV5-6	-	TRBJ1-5	TGTGCCAGCAGCTTCTCGGGAGGCGGCAATCAGCCCCAGCATTTT	CASSFSGGGNQPQHF
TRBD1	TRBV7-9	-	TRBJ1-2	TGTGCCAGCAGCTCCTGGGACAGTGTCCGGTATGGCTACACCTTC	CASSSWDSVRYGYTF
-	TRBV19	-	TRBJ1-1	TGTGCCAGTAGTGGGGTTGGGGCCCACACTGAAGCTTTCTTT	CASSGVGAHTEAFF
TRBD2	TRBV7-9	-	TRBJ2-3	TGTGCCAGCAGCTTGCTGGCTAGCGGGAGAACTCGAGGAGCAGATACGCAGTATTTT	CASSLLASGRTRGADTQYF
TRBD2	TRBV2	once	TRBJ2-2	TGTGCCAGCAGAGCCGGGACTACCACCGGGGAGCTGTTTTTT	CASRAGTTTGELFF
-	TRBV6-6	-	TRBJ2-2	TGTGCCAGCAGTTGGACCCCGGGAACCGGGGAGCTGTTTTTT	CASSWTPGTGELFF
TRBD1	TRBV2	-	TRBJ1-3	TGTGCCAGCAGCTTCGGACAGGGGGCGACTGGAAACACCATATATTTT	CASSFGQGATGNTIYF
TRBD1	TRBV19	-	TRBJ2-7	TGTGCCAGTAGCTCGGGACAGGGCTACGAGCAGTACTTC	CASSSGQGYEQYF
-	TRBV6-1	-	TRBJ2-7	TGTGCCAGCAGAGAACCACTGTCCTACGAGCAGTACTTC	CASREPLSYEQYF
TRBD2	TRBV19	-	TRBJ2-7	TGTGCCAGTAGTTGGGCGGGAGGACGCTACGAGCAGTACTTC	CASSWAGGRYEQYF
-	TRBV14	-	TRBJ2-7	TGTGCCAGCAGCCCTAAAGACATTCCCTACGAGCAGTACTTC	CASSPKDIPYEQYF
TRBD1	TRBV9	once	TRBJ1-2	TGTGCCAGCAGCGTAGGAGGGGGCGGGAATGGCTACACCTTC	CASSVGGGGNGYTF
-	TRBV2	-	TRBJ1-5	TGTGCCAGCAGTGAAGTAGGGGTGTGGGATTCCAGCAATCAGCCCCAGCATTTT	CASSEVGVWDSSNQPQHF
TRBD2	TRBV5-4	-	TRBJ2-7	TGTGCCAGCAGCTCCTCTAGCGGGAGGGCCCTGAGGCCCTACGAGCAGTACTTC	CASSSSSGRALRPYEQYF
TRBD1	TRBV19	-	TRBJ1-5	TGTGCCAGTAGTATTGGGACAGGGGGTTGGGGACAGCCCCAGCATTTT	CASSIGTGGWGQPQHF
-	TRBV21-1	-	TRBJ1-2	TGTGCCAGCGCCCCTCCGGGGGGATGGGACTATGGCTACACCTTC	CASAPPGGWDYGYTF
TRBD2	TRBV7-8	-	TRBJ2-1	TGTGCCAGCAGCTTAGTCCAGGGTTCGACTAGCGGGAGTAGATCCTACAATGAGCAGTTCTTC	CASSLVQGSTSGSRSYNEQFF
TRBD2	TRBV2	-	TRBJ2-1	TGTGCCAGCAGTGAAGGGACTAGCGGGAGTCTACACAATGAGCAGTTCTTC	CASSEGTSGSLHNEQFF
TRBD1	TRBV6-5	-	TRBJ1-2	TGTGCCAGCAAAGGGGACAGGGCGGAGTATGGCTACACCTTC	CASKGDRAEYGYTF
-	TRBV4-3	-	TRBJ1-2	TGCGCCAGCAGCCAAGACGAGGCCGGCTATGGCTACACCTTC	CASSQDEAGYGYTF
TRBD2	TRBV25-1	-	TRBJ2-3	TGTGCCAGCAGTGAATTGGGCGGGGGGGCAACAGATACGCAGTATTTT	CASSELGGGATDTQYF
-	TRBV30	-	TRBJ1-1	TGTGCCTGGGAGGGCGGGATAAGCACTGAAGCTTTCTTT	CAWEGGISTEAFF
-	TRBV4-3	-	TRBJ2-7	TGCGCCAGCAGCCAAGATCGGGGCTACGAGCAGTACTTC	CASSQDRGYEQYF
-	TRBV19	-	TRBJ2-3	TGTGCCAGTAGTCCTCTATGGGCCTCCACAGATACGCAGTATTTT	CASSPLWASTDTQYF
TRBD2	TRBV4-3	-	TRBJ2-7	TGCGCCAGCAGCCAAACTAGCGGGAGTATCTACGAGCAGTACTTC	CASSQTSGSIYEQYF
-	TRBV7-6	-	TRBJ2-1	TGTGCCAGCAGCGTTAACAATGAGCAGTTCTTC	CASSVNNEQFF
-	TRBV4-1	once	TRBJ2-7	TGCGCCAGCAGCCAAGATCTACAGGAGAACTACGAGCAGTACTTC	CASSQDLQENYEQYF
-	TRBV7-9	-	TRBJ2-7	TGTGCCAGCAGCTTTTCCGTCGACGAGCAGTACTTC	CASSFSVDEQYF